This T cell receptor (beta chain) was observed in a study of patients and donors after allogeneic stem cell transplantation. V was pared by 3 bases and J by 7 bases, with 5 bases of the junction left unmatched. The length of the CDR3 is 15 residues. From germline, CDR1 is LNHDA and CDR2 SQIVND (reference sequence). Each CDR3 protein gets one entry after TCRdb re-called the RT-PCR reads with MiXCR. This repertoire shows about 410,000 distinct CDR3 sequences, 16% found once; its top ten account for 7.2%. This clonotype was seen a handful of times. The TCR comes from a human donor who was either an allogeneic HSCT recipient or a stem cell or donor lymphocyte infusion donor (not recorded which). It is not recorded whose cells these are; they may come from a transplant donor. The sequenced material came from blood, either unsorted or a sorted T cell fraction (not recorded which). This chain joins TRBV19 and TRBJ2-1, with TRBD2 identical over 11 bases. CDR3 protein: CASSIIAGGPNEQFF. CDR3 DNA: TGTGCCAGTAGTATCATAGCGGGGGGGCCAAATGAGCAGTTCTTC.